This T cell receptor beta chain was retrieved from a study of cytomegalovirus exposure and HLA in healthy donors. Whole-study context: It was reported in a later analysis that the same platform had been used for the 90 to 150 validation repertoires as for the approximately 670 first-cohort repertoires. Study results and caveats: In vitro data verified three CMV-associated chains as specific for CMV antigens.

Germline CDR1 LNHDA, CDR2 SQIVND (reference sequence). The CDR3 totals 15 residues. V lost 6 bases and J lost 1; bases outside the gene matches: 8. While the first cohort had around 700 subjects, the donors belonged to the separate validation cohort of about 110 subjects. The protocol was immunoSEQ multiplex PCR, while the TCRdb copy is restricted to in-frame clones and leaves out a portion. Among some 150,000 clones, roughly 91% were seen once, and the ten largest hold 3% to 3.5%. For this clone: The antigen is unknown.

The V call is TRBV19, the J call TRBJ2-7, with 8 bases matching TRBD2. This sequence was found in a woman aged 18 to 35 in good health and CMV-seropositive. The sequencing sample was made of PBMCs. The CDR3 spells CASSINLAGSYEQYF. The CDR3 coding sequence is TGTGCCAGTAGCATCAATTTAGCGGGATCCTACGAGCAGTACTTC.